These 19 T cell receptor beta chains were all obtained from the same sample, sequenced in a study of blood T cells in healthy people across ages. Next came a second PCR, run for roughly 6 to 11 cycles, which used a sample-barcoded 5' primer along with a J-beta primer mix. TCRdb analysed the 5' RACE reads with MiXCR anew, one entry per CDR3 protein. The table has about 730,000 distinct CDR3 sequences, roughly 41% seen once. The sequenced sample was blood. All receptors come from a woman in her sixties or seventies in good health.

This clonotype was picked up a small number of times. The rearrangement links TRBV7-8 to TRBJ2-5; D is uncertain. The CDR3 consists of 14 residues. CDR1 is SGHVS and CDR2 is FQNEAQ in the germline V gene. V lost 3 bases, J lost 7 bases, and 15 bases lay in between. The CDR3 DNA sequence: TGTGCCAGCAGCTTGGGCCCCACTGGCGGGACCCAGTACTTC. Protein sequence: CASSLGPTGGTQYF.

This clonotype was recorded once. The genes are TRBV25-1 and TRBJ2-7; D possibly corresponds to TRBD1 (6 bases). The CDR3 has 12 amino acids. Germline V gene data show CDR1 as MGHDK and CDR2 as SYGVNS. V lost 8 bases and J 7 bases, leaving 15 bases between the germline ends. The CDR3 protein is CASGYRANEQYF. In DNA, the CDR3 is TGTGCCAGCGGATACAGGGCCAATGAGCAGTACTTC.

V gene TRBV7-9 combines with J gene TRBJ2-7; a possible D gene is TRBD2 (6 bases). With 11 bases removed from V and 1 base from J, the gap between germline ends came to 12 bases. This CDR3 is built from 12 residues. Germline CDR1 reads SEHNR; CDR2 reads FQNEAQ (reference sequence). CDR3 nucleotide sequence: TGTGCCGTGCGGGGAGATTCCTACGAGCAGTACTTC. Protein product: CAVRGDSYEQYF.

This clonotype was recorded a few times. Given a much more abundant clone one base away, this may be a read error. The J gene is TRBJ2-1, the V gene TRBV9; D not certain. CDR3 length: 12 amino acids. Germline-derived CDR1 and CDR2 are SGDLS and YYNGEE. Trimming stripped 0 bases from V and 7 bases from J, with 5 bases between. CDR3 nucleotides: TGTGCCAGCAGCGTAGAGAGGAATGAGCAGTTCTTC. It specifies CASSVERNEQFF.

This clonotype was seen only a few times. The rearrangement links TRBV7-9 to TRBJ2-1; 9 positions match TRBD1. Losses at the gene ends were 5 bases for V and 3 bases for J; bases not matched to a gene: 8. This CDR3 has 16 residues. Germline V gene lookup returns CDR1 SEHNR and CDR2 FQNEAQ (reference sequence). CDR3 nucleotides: TGTGCCAGCAGCCCCCGGAGACAGGGGGACTACAATGAGCAGTTCTTC. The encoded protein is CASSPRRQGDYNEQFF.

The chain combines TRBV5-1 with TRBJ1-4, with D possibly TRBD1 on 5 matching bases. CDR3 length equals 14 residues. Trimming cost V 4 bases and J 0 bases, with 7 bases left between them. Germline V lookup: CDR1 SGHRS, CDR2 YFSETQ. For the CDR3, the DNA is TGCGCCAGCAGCCCGGGGCCAACTAATGAAAAACTGTTTTTT. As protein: CASSPGPTNEKLFF.

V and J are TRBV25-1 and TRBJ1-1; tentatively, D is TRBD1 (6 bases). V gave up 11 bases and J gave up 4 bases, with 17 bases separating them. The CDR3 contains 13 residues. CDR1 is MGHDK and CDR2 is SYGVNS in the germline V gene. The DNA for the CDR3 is TGTGCCTCCCGTGAATCGGGGGCCACTGAAGCTTTCTTT. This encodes CASRESGATEAFF.

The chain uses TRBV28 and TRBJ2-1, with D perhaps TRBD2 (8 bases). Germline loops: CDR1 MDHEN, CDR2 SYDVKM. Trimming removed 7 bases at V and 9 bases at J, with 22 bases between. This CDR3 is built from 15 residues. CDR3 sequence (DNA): TGTGCCAGCACGAGGGGGCGGGAGGAGAACAGTGAGCAGTTCTTC. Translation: CASTRGREENSEQFF. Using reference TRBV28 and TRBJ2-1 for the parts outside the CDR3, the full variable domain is DVKVTQSSRYLVKRTGEKVFLECVQDMDHENMFWYRQDPGLGLRLIYFSYDVKMKEKGDIPEGYSVSREKKERFSLILESASTNQTSMYLCASTRGREENSEQFFGPGTRLTVL.

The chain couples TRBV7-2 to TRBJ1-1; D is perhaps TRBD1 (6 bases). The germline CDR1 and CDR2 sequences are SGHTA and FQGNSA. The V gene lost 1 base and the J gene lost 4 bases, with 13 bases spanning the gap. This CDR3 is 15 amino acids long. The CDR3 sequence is CASSLGGAQGTEAFF. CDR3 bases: TGTGCCAGCAGCTTAGGGGGGGCGCAGGGCACTGAAGCTTTCTTT. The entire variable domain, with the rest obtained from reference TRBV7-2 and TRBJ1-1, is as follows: GAGVSQSPSNKVTEKGKDVELRCDPISGHTALYWYRQSLGQGLEFLIYFQGNSAPDKSGLPSDRFSAERTGGSVSTLTIQRTQQEDSAVYLCASSLGGAQGTEAFFGQGTRLTVV.

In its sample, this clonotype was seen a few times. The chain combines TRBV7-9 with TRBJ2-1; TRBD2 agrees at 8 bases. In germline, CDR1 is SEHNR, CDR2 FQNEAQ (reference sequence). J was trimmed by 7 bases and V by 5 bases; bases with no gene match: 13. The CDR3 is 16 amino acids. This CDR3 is CASSPTGGAHLNEQFF. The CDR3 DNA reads TGTGCCAGCAGCCCCACCGGGGGGGCCCATTTAAATGAGCAGTTCTTC. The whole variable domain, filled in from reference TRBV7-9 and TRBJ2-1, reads DTGVSQNPRHKITKRGQNVTFRCDPISEHNRLYWYRQTLGQGPEFLTYFQNEAQLEKSRLLSDRFSAERPKGSFSTLEIQRTEQGDSAMYLCASSPTGGAHLNEQFFGPGTRLTVL.

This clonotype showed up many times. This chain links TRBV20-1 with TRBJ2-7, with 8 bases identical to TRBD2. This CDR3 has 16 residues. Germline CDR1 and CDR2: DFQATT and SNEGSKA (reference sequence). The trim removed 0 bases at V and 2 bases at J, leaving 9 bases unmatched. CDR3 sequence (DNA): TGCAGTGCTAGAGATCTGCGGGGGGCCTTAACCTACGAGCAGTACTTC. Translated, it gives CSARDLRGALTYEQYF.

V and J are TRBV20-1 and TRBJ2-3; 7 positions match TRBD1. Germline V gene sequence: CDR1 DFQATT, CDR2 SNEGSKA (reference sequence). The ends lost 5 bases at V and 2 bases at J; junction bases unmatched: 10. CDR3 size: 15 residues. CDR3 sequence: CSAHSYGQVTDTQYF. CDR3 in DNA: TGCAGTGCTCACAGCTACGGACAGGTCACAGATACGCAGTATTTT.

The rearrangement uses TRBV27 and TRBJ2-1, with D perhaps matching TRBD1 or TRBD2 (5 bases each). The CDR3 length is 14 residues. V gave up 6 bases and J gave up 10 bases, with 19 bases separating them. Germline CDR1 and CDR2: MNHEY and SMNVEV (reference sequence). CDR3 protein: CASSYGTLGGEQFF. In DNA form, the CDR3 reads TGTGCCAGCAGCTACGGGACGTTGGGCGGAGAGCAGTTCTTC.

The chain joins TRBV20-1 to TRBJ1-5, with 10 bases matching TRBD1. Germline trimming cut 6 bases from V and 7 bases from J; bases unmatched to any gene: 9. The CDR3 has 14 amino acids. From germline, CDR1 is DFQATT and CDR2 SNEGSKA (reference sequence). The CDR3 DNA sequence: TGCAGTGCAAACCGACAGGGGGCAAAACAGCCCCAGCATTTT. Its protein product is CSANRQGAKQPQHF.

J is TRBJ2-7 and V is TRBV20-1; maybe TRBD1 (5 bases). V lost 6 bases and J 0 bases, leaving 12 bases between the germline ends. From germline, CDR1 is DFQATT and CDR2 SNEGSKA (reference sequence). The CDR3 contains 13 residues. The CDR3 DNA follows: TGCAGTGCCCAGGGTGTCGCCTCCTACGAGCAGTACTTC. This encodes CSAQGVASYEQYF.

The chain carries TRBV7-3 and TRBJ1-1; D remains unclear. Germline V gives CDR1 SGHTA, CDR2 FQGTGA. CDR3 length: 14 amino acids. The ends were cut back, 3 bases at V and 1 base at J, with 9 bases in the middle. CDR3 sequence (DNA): TGTGCCAGCAGCTTGGACGGACCGAACACTGAAGCTTTCTTT. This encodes CASSLDGPNTEAFF.

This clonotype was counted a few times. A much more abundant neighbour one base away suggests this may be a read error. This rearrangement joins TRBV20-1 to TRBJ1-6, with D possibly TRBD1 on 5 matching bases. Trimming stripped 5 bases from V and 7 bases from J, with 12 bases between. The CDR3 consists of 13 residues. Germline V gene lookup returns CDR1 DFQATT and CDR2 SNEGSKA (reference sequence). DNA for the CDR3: TGCAGTGCTGTCTCTTCAGGGAATTCACCCCTCCACTTT. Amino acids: CSAVSSGNSPLHF.

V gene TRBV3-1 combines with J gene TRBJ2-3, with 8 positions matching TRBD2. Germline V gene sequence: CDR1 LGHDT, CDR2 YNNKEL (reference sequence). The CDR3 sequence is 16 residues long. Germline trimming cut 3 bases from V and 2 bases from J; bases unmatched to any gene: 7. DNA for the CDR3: TGTGCCAGCAGCCAGCCGGTCGGGGGGGCCACAGATACGCAGTATTTT. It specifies CASSQPVGGATDTQYF.

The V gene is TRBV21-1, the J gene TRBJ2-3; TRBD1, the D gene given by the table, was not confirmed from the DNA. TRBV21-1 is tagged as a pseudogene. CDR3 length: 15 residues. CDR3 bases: TGTGCCAGCAGCAACGAACGGGGGGGGCCAGATACGCAGTATTTT. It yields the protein CASSNERGGPDTQYF.